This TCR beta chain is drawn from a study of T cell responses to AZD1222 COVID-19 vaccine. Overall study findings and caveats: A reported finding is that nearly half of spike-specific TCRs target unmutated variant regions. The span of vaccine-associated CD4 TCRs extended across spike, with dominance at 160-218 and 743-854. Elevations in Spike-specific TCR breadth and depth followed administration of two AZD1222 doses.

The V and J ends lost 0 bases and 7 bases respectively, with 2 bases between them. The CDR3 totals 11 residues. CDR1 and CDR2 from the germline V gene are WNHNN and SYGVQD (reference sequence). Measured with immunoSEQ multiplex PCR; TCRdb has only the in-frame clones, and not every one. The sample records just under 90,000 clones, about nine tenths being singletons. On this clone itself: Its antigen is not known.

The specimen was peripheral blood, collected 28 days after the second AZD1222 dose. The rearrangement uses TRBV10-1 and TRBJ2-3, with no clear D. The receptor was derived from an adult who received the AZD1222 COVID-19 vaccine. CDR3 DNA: TGCGCCAGCAGTGAGTCCAATACGCAGTATTTT. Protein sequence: CASSESNTQYF.